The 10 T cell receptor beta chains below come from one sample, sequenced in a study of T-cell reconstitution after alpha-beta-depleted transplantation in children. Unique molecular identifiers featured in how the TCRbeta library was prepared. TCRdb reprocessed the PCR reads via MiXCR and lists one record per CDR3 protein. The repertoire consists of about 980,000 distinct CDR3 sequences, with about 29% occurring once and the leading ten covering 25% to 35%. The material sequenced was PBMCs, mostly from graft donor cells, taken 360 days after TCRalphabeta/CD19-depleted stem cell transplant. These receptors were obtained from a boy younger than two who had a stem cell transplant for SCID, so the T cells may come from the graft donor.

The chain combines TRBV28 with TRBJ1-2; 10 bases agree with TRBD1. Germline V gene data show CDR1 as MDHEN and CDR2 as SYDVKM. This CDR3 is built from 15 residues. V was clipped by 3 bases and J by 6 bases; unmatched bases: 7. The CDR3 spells CASSFPMDRGDGYTF. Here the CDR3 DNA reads TGTGCCAGCAGTTTCCCGATGGACAGGGGGGATGGCTACACCTTC.

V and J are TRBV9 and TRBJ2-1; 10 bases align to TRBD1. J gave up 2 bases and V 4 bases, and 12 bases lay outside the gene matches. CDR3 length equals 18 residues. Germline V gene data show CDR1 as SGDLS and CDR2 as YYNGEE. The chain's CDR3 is CASSPDIGTGVPYNEQFF. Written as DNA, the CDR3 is TGTGCCAGCAGCCCAGACATCGGGACAGGGGTCCCCTACAATGAGCAGTTCTTC.

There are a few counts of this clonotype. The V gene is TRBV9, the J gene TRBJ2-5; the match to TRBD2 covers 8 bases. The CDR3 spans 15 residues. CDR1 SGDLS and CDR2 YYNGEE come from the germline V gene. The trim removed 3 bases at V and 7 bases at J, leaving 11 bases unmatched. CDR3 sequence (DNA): TGTGCCAGCAGCGGTACCGGGACTAGATGGGGGACCCAGTACTTC. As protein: CASSGTGTRWGTQYF.

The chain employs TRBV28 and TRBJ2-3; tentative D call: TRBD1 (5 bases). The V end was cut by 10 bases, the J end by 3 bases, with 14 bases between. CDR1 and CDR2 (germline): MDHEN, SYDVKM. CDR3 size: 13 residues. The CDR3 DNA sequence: TGTGCCACCCGTCTCCAGGGAACAGATACGCAGTATTTT. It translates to CATRLQGTDTQYF. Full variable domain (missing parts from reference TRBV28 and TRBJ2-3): DVKVTQSSRYLVKRTGEKVFLECVQDMDHENMFWYRQDPGLGLRLIYFSYDVKMKEKGDIPEGYSVSREKKERFSLILESASTNQTSMYLCATRLQGTDTQYFGPGTRLTVL.

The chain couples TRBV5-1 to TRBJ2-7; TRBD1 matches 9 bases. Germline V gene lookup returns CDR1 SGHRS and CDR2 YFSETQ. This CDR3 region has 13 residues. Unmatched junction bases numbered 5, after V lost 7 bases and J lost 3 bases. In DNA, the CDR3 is TGCGCCAGCGGGACAGGGTATAACTACGAGCAGTACTTC. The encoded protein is CASGTGYNYEQYF.

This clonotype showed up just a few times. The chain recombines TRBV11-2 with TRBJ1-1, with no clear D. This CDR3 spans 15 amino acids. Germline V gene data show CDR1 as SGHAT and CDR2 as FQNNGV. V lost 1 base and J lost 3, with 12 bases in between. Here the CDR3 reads CASSLVAQIHTEAFF. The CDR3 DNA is TGTGCCAGCAGCTTAGTCGCACAGATACACACTGAAGCTTTCTTT.

The CDR3 DNA reads TGCGCCAGCAGCTTCAGCGCCGTAGCGGGGAGTCCAGCCTACGAGCAGTACTTC. Protein sequence: CASSFSAVAGSPAYEQYF. This chain uses TRBV5-1 with TRBJ2-7; the match to TRBD2 covers 8 bases. The V gene end was trimmed by 2 bases and the J gene end by 2 bases; junction bases not matched to a gene: 15. There are 18 residues in the CDR3. The V gene's germline CDR1 is SGHRS and CDR2 YFSETQ.

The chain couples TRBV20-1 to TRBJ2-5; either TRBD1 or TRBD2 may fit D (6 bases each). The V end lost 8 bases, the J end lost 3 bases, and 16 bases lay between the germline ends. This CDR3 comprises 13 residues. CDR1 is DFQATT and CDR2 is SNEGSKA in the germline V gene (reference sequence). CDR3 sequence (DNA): TGCAGTCCAAGAGGAGGGGGAGAAGAGACCCAGTACTTC. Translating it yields CSPRGGGEETQYF.

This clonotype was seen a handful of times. In DNA, the CDR3 is TGTGCCAGCTCTCTCTCGGGGGGCCCAAACGAGCAGTACTTC. It translates to CASSLSGGPNEQYF. V is TRBV18 and J is TRBJ2-7, with D tentatively TRBD2 (7 bases). The germline gives CDR1 KGHSH, CDR2 LQKENI. This CDR3 is 14 amino acids long. V was trimmed by 6 bases and J by 5 bases, leaving 17 bases between them.

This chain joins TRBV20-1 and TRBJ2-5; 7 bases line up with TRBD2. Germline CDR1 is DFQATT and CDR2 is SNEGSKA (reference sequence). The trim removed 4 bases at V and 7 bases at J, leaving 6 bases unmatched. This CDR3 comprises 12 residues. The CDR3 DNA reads TGCAGTGCTATGGTCGGGGAGGGGACCCAGTACTTC. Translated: CSAMVGEGTQYF.